This TCR beta chain was found in a study of cytomegalovirus exposure and HLA in healthy donors. Primers: 60 Vbeta forward and 13 Jbeta reverse. TCRdb's copy holds only in-frame clones and misses some; the assay was immunoSEQ multiplex PCR. The sample consists of 100,000 to 150,000 clones, roughly 81% of them appearing once. Germline V gene data show CDR1 as SGHAT and CDR2 as FQNNGV. V shed 8 bases, J shed 4 bases, and the junction held 10 bases outside the gene matches. This CDR3 comprises 15 residues. Sequenced sample: PBMCs. The sequence came from a woman aged 25 to 39 in good health and CMV-seronegative. This sequence joins TRBV11-2 and TRBJ2-1, with 8 bases lining up with TRBD2. In DNA form, the CDR3 reads TGTGCCAGCTGTCTGAGCGGGGGCTCGTACAATGAGCAGTTCTTC. Translation: CASCLSGGSYNEQFF. The full variable domain, its missing parts supplied by reference TRBV11-2 and TRBJ2-1, is EAGVAQSPRYKIIEKRQSVAFWCNPISGHATLYWYQQILGQGPKLLIQFQNNGVVDDSQLPKDRFSAERLKGVDSTLKIQPAKLEDSAVYLCASCLSGGSYNEQFFGPGTRLTVL.